The entry below describes one TCR beta chain. V trimming: 5 bases; J trimming: 5 bases; junction bases outside the gene matches: 7. The CDR3 is 14 residues long. Per the germline V gene, CDR1 is SGHVS and CDR2 is FQNEAQ. PCR used 60 Vbeta primers and 13 Jbeta primers. Libraries were prepared by immunoSEQ multiplex PCR; TCRdb keeps only in-frame clonotypes and omits some of them. Of roughly 86,000 clones listed, 70% to 80% were seen once; the top ten hold about 7.7%. This specimen belongs to a study of cytomegalovirus exposure and HLA in healthy donors. The sequence came from a man in his 60s in good health and CMV-seronegative. Sample: PBMCs. This rearrangement joins TRBV7-8 to TRBJ2-5, with 8 bases fitting TRBD2. The CDR3 region has the DNA TGTGCCAGCAGCCCGAGCGGGGGTGGGGAGACCCAGTACTTC. Translating gives CASSPSGGGETQYF.